This T cell receptor beta chain was recorded in a study of blood T cell repertoires in COVID-19. Study information: Samples of COVID-19 (acute and convalescent) were obtained from the United States, Italy and Spain. T cells, B-cell-depleted T cells, or PBMCs provided the cDNA or gDNA that served as material.

In the authors' methods: Researchers report that nucleated cell counts were estimated from reference gene primer amplification. Sequencing was performed with immunoSEQ multiplex PCR; in TCRdb, only in-frame clones are kept and a portion is missing. The DNA gave D and trimming, while V, J and clone size come from that table. The table has 210,000 or so clones, 89% seen once. The germline V gene encodes CDR1 SQVTM and CDR2 ANQGSEA. The junction had 2 bases not matched to a gene; V was cut back by 6 bases and J by 6 bases. This CDR3 comprises 11 residues. This chain joins TRBV29-1 and TRBJ1-1; 9 bases are a match to TRBD1. The clonotype originates from a woman in her thirties or forties with acute or convalescent COVID-19. Sequencing was carried out using peripheral blood. CDR3 in amino acids: CSVRQGAEAFF. The CDR3 DNA reads as TGCAGCGTGAGACAGGGGGCTGAAGCTTTCTTT.